This T cell receptor (beta chain) came from a study of OX40 agonist ivuxolimab in advanced cancers. The table came from immunoSEQ multiplex PCR; TCRdb's copy has only in-frame clones and leaves some out. The sample yields 22,000 or so clones, over 65% seen once. CDR3 length: 15 residues. V lost 3 bases to trimming and J lost 5 bases; unmatched junction nucleotides: 8. Germline lookup yields CDR1 MGHRA and CDR2 YSYEKL. In this sample, this clone turned up once. The rearrangement links TRBV4-1 to TRBJ2-3, with TRBD1 identical over 7 bases. This receptor was identified in an adult with an advanced solid tumor such as melanoma, head and neck, liver or kidney cancer. Source: CD4+ or CD8+ T cells sorted from blood, taken in a trial of the OX40 agonist ivuxolimab. The CDR3 DNA reads TGCGCCAGCAGCCAGACAAGGGGGCCGGGAGATACGCAGTATTTT. Protein: CASSQTRGPGDTQYF.